These 10 T cell receptor beta chains were all obtained from the same sample, sequenced in a study of blood T cells in healthy people across ages. Through a sample-barcoded 5' primer and a J-beta primer mix, a second PCR was run for roughly 6 to 11 cycles. TCRdb passed the 5' RACE reads through MiXCR, listing each CDR3 protein once. The table records 600,000 or so distinct CDR3 sequences, around half of them present only once. The sequenced sample was blood. The origin of the receptors is a man older than 75 in good health.

This chain joins TRBV27 and TRBJ2-1, with TRBD2 identical over 7 bases. Germline V gene sequence: CDR1 MNHEY, CDR2 SMNVEV (reference sequence). The CDR3 is made up of 17 amino acids. With 2 bases clipped from V and 4 bases from J, the junction kept 11 bases outside the gene matches. CDR3 in amino acids: CASSLGPSGAIYNEQFF. The CDR3 DNA sequence: TGTGCCAGCAGTTTAGGGCCCAGCGGGGCCATATACAATGAGCAGTTCTTC.

V and J are TRBV6-5 and TRBJ1-6; possible D gene TRBD1, 5 bases. Deletions cut 4 bases from V and 8 bases from J, with 15 bases between. This CDR3 has 15 amino acids. The germline CDR1 and CDR2 sequences are MNHEY and SVGAGI. The CDR3 sequence is CASSCQGPLDSPLHF. The CDR3 DNA is TGTGCCAGCAGTTGCCAGGGACCCCTGGATTCACCCCTCCACTTT.

The CDR3 DNA reads as TGTGCCATCAGTGGGACAGGGGGCCTCGGCTACACCTTC. Amino acids: CAISGTGGLGYTF. V gene TRBV10-3 combines with J gene TRBJ1-2; 11 positions match TRBD1. V was clipped by 4 bases and J by 8 bases; unmatched bases: 3. Germline V gives CDR1 ENHRY, CDR2 SYGVKD. This CDR3 has 13 amino acids.

The chain links TRBV3-1 to TRBJ2-3, with TRBD1 matching over 9 bases. Germline assignment: CDR1 LGHDT and CDR2 YNNKEL (reference sequence). The CDR3 extends over 16 amino acids. Trimming at V came to 8 bases and at J to 2 bases, leaving 11 bases not matched to a gene. DNA for the CDR3: TGTGCCAGCGCTCCCCAGGGGACAGGGTACACAGATACGCAGTATTTT. Protein: CASAPQGTGYTDTQYF.

There are a few counts of this clonotype. The chain couples TRBV20-1 to TRBJ1-1; D possibly corresponds to TRBD1 (5 bases). Looked up from germline, CDR1 is DFQATT and CDR2 is SNEGSKA (reference sequence). CDR3 length equals 11 residues. The V and J ends lost 4 bases and 8 bases respectively, with 11 bases between them. CDR3 sequence reads: CSAIYAGEAFF. In DNA, the CDR3 is TGCAGTGCTATTTACGCAGGGGAAGCTTTCTTT.

This chain links TRBV7-8 with TRBJ2-6, with D unresolved. Trimming cost V 1 base and J 0 bases, with 4 bases left between them. CDR3 length: 15 amino acids. CDR1 is SGHVS, CDR2 FQNEAQ, per germline. CDR3 in DNA: TGTGCCAGCAGCTTAGTGTACTCTGGGGCCAACGTCCTGACTTTC. Protein sequence: CASSLVYSGANVLTF.

This clonotype showed up just a few times. The rearrangement joins TRBV2 to TRBJ1-2; D call uncertain. The CDR3 covers 14 residues. The germline CDR1 and CDR2 sequences are SNHLY and FYNNEI. The V gene lost 2 bases and the J gene lost 0 bases, with 7 bases spanning the gap. The CDR3 coding sequence is TGTGCCAGCAGTGAATTCCGAGCTAACTATGGCTACACCTTC. This encodes CASSEFRANYGYTF.

This clonotype came up a few times. The J gene is TRBJ2-1, the V gene TRBV7-9, with 7 bases matching TRBD2. This CDR3 contains 15 residues. The V gene end was trimmed by 4 bases and the J gene end by 3 bases; junction bases not matched to a gene: 6. Germline CDR1 reads SEHNR; CDR2 reads FQNEAQ (reference sequence). CDR3 region: CASSSLGGSYNEQFF. CDR3 sequence (DNA): TGTGCCAGCAGCTCCTTGGGCGGGAGCTACAATGAGCAGTTCTTC. The variable domain in full, with the rest retrieved from reference TRBV7-9 and TRBJ2-1, is DTGVSQNPRHKITKRGQNVTFRCDPISEHNRLYWYRQTLGQGPEFLTYFQNEAQLEKSRLLSDRFSAERPKGSFSTLEIQRTEQGDSAMYLCASSSLGGSYNEQFFGPGTRLTVL.

This clonotype was observed a handful of times. The chain carries TRBV5-1 and TRBJ2-2; D unclear. Germline V gene data show CDR1 as SGHRS and CDR2 as YFSETQ. The CDR3 is 12 amino acids. The germline V and J ends were trimmed by 2 bases and 4 bases, with 3 bases remaining between them. CDR3 nucleotide sequence: TGCGCCAGCAGCTTTACCACCGGGGAGCTGTTTTTT. Amino acids: CASSFTTGELFF.

Notes on this clonotype: At one end, the junction sequence differs from germline, possibly due to a read error. CDR3 region: CASGKGGSGTNVLTF. Here the CDR3 DNA reads TGCGCCAGCGGTAAAGGGGGTTCTGGGACCAACGTCCTGACTTTC. This sequence joins TRBV10-1 and TRBJ2-6, with a possible D match to TRBD1 (6 bases). The CDR3 runs 15 residues. CDR1 is WNHNN and CDR2 is SYGVQD in the germline V gene (reference sequence).